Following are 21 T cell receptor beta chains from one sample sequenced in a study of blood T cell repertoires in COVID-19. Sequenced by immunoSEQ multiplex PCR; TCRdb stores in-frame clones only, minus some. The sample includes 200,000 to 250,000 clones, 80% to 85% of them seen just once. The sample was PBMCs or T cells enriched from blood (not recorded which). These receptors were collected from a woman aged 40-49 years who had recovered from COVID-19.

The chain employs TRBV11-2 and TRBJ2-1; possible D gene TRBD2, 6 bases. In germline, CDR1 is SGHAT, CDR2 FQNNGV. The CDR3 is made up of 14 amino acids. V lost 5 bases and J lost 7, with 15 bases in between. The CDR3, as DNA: TGTGCCAGCAGCCCCCTGGGCCGGGGGAATGAGCAGTTCTTC. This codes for CASSPLGRGNEQFF.

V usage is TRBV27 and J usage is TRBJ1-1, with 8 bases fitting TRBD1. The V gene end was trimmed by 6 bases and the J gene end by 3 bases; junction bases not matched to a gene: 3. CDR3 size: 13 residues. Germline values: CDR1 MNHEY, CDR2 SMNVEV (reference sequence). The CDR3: CASSQTGDTEAFF. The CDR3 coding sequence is TGTGCCAGCAGCCAGACAGGGGACACTGAAGCTTTCTTT.

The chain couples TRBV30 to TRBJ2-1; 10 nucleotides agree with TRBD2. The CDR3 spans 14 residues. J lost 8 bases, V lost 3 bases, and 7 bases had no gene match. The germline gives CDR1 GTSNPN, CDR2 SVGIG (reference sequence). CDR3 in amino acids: CAWSASGRRDEQFF. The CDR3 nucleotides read TGTGCCTGGAGCGCTAGCGGGAGAAGAGATGAGCAGTTCTTC.

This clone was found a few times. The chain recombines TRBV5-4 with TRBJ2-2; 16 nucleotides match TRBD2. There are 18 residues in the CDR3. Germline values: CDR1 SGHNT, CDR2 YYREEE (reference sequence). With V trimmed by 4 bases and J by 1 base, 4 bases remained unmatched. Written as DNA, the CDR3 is TGTGCCAGCAGCCCCGGGACTAGCGGGAGGGTGAACACCGGGGAGCTGTTTTTT. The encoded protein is CASSPGTSGRVNTGELFF.

The CDR3 bases are TGTGCCATCAGTAACGGACAGGGGGCAAGCGGCTACACCTTC. Protein: CAISNGQGASGYTF. This chain uses TRBV10-3 with TRBJ1-2; 11 bases are shared with TRBD1. Trimming at V came to 5 bases and at J to 8 bases, leaving 7 bases not matched to a gene. The CDR3 is 14 residues long. Germline V gene data show CDR1 as ENHRY and CDR2 as SYGVKD.

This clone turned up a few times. This CDR3 is CASSGPGLAHEQYF. Written as DNA, the CDR3 is TGTGCCAGCAGTGGACCGGGACTAGCTCACGAGCAGTACTTC. The chain carries TRBV2 and TRBJ2-7; 9 bases are shared with TRBD2. The V segment lost 4 bases and the J segment 5 bases; nucleotides outside the gene matches: 6. This CDR3 has 14 amino acids. Germline V gene data show CDR1 as SNHLY and CDR2 as FYNNEI.

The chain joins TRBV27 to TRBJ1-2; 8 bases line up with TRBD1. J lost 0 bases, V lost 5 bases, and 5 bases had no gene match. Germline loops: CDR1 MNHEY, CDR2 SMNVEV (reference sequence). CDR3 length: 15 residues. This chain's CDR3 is CASSNSRGPNYGYTF. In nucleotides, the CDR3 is TGTGCCAGCAGTAATAGCAGGGGGCCTAACTATGGCTACACCTTC.

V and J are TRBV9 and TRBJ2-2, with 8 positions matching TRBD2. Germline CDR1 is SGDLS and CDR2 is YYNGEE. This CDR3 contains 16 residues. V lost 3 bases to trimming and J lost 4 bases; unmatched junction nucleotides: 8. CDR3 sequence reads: CASSGNRAGGTGELFF. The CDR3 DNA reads TGTGCCAGCAGCGGGAACAGGGCGGGGGGCACCGGGGAGCTGTTTTTT.

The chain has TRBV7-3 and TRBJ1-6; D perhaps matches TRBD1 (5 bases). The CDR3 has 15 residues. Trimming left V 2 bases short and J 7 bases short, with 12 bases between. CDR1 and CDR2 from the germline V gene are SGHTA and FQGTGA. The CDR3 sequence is CASSLLGGRNSPLHF. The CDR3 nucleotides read TGTGCCAGCAGCTTACTGGGGGGTCGGAATTCACCCCTCCACTTT.

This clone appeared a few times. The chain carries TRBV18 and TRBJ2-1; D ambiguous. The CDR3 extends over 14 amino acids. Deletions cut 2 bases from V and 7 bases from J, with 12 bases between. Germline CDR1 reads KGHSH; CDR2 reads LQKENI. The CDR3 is CASSPRQWQNEQFF. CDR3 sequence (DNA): TGTGCCAGCTCACCAAGACAATGGCAGAATGAGCAGTTCTTC.

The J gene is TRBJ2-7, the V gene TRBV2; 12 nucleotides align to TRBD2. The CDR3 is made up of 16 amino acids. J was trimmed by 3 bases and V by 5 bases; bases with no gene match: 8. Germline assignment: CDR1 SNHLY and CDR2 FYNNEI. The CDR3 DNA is TGTGCCAGCAGTCAGACCCGGACTAGCGGGAACTACGAGCAGTACGTC. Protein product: CASSQTRTSGNYEQYV.

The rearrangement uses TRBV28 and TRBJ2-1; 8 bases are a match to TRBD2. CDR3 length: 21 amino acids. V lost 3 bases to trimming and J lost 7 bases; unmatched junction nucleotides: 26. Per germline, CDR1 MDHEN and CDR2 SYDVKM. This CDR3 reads CASSFPAVTSETPGRWNEQFF. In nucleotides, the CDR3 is TGTGCCAGCAGTTTTCCCGCCGTGACTAGCGAGACGCCCGGCAGGTGGAATGAGCAGTTCTTC.

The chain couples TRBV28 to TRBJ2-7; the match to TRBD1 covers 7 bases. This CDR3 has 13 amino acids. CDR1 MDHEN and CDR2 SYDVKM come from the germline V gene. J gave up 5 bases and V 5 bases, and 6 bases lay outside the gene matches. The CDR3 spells CASSNRGTHEQYF. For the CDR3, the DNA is TGTGCCAGCAGTAACAGGGGTACGCACGAGCAGTACTTC.

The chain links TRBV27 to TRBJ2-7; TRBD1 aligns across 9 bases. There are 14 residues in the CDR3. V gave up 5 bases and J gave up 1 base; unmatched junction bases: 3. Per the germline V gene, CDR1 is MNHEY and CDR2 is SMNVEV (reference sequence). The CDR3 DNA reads TGTGCCAGCAGTGGGACAGGGAATTCCTACGAGCAGTACTTC. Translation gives CASSGTGNSYEQYF.

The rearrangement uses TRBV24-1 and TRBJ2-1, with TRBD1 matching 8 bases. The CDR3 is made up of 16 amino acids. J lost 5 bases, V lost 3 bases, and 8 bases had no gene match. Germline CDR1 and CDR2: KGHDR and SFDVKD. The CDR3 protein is CATSDGPRTGHNEQFF. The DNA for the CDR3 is TGTGCCACCAGTGATGGCCCTCGGACAGGGCACAATGAGCAGTTCTTC.

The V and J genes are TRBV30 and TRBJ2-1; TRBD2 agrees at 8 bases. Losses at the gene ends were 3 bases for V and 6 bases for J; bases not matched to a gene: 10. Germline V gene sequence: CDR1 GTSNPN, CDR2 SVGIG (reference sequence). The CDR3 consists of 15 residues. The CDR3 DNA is TGTGCCTGGAGCCTGGGGCTAGCGGGTCTCAATGAGCAGTTCTTC. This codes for CAWSLGLAGLNEQFF.

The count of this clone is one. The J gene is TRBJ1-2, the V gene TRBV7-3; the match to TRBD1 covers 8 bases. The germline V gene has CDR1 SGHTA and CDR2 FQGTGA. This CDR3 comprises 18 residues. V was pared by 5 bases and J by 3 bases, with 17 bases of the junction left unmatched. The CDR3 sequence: CASSQKTRQGPPDYGYTF. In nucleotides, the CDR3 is TGTGCCAGCAGCCAAAAAACCCGACAGGGGCCGCCCGACTATGGCTACACCTTC.

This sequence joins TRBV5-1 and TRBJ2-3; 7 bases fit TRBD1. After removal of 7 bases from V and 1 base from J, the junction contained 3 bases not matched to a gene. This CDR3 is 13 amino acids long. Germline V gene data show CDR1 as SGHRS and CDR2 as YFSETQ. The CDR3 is CASYTGGTDTQYF. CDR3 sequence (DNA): TGCGCCAGCTACACAGGGGGCACAGATACGCAGTATTTT.

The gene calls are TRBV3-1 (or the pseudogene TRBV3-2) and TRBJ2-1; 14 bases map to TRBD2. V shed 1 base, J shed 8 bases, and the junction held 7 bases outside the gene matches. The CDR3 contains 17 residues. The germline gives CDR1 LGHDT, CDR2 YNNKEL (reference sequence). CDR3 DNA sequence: TGTGCCAGCAGCCAAGCTGGAGGACTAGCGGGAGGCGATGAGCAGTTCTTC. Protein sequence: CASSQAGGLAGGDEQFF.

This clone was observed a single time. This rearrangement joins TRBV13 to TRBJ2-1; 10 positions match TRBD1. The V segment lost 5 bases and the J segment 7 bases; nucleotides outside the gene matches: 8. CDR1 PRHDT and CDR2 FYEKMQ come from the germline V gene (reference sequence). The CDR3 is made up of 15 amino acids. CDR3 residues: CASSPRQGARNEQFF. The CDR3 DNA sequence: TGTGCCAGCAGCCCTAGACAGGGGGCAAGAAATGAGCAGTTCTTC.

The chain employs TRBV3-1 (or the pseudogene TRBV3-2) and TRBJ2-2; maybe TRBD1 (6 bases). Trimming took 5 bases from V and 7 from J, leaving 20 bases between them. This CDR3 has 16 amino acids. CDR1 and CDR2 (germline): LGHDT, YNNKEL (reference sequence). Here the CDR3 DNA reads TGTGCCAGCAGCTATTTAAGGACAGCCCGAAACGGGGAGCTGTTTTTT. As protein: CASSYLRTARNGELFF.